The clone carrying this T cell receptor (beta chain) was observed at least ten times. Its specificity is unknown. The data were taken from a study of T cells after posttransplantation cyclophosphamide. Whole-study results and caveats: Skin or GI-infiltrating T cells shared few TRB sequences with blood.

The CDR3 is 15 residues long. J lost 0 bases, V lost 5 bases, and 6 bases had no gene match. The V gene's germline CDR1 is SGHDN and CDR2 FVKESK. TCRdb's copy holds only in-frame clones and misses some; the assay was immunoSEQ multiplex PCR. The profile covers tens of thousands of clones, none occurring a single time. The sequenced sample was PBMCs. This clonotype was sampled from a man aged 35-49 years in good health, CMV-negative, and a related stem cell transplant donor. The chain carries TRBV14 and TRBJ1-2; 7 bases are shared with TRBD1. For the CDR3, the DNA is TGTGCCAGCAGCTCCGGGACAGCAGCTAACTATGGCTACACCTTC. This gives the protein CASSSGTAANYGYTF.